Listed below are T cell receptor beta chains from one sample, sequenced in a study of T cells after yellow fever vaccination. In TCRdb, the 5' RACE reads were re-called with MiXCR into one record per CDR3 protein. Of some 600,000 distinct CDR3 sequences listed, around a sixth are singletons. Sequencing was performed on PBMCs, taken 5 days after the first yellow fever vaccination. All receptors come from a man between 18 and 29 years old who received the YFV17D yellow fever vaccine. CDR3s include the opening cysteine and the closing phenylalanine or tryptophan. The D gene is left open where the match is weak. The size entry is marked missing in some rows and otherwise reads once, few, many or a size class.

V gene,clone size,D gene,J gene,CDR3 protein,CDR3 DNA
TRBV6-5,.,.,TRBJ1-6,CASSFLDRENSPLHF,TGTGCCAGCAGTTTTCTGGACAGAGAAAATTCACCCCTCCACTTT
TRBV12-3/TRBV12-4,.,.,TRBJ2-5,CASSLGERGEETQYF,TGTGCCAGCAGTTTAGGGGAAAGGGGAGAGGAGACCCAGTACTTC
TRBV6-1,few,TRBD1,TRBJ1-6,CASKGTVGYNSPLHF,TGTGCCAGCAAGGGGACAGTAGGGTATAATTCACCCCTCCACTTT
TRBV20-1,.,TRBD1,TRBJ2-7,CSARPGQVLYEQYF,TGCAGTGCTAGACCCGGACAGGTGTTATACGAGCAGTACTTC
TRBV19,.,TRBD2,TRBJ2-3,CASSNSGGGQDTQYF,TGTGCCAGTAGTAATAGCGGGGGGGGCCAAGATACGCAGTATTTT
TRBV6-2/TRBV6-3,few,.,TRBJ2-1,CASSLVVLNEQFF,TGTGCCAGCAGTTTAGTGGTTTTGAATGAGCAGTTCTTC
TRBV11-2,.,.,TRBJ2-7,CASSLYRTSYEQYF,TGTGCCAGCAGCTTATACAGGACCTCCTACGAGCAGTACTTC
TRBV2,.,.,TRBJ2-7,CASRLKAVQIAYEQYF,TGTGCCAGTCGACTCAAAGCGGTCCAGATTGCCTACGAGCAGTACTTC
TRBV4-2,.,.,TRBJ2-3,CASSQRLDTQYF,TGTGCCAGCAGCCAAAGGCTAGATACGCAGTATTTT
TRBV4-1,few,.,TRBJ1-3,CASSQDQVARSSGNTIYF,TGCGCCAGCAGCCAAGATCAAGTGGCGAGGAGCTCTGGAAACACCATATATTTT
TRBV27,few,.,TRBJ1-5,CASSFGDSNQPQHF,TGTGCCAGCAGTTTTGGGGATAGCAATCAGCCCCAGCATTTT
TRBV18,few,.,TRBJ1-2,CASSPPPGVGYGYTF,TGTGCCAGCTCACCACCGCCAGGGGTTGGATATGGCTACACCTTC
TRBV6-5,.,TRBD1,TRBJ1-3,CASSFSQGAGNTIYF,TGTGCCAGCAGTTTTTCCCAGGGGGCAGGAAACACCATATATTTT
TRBV5-5,.,.,TRBJ2-1,CASRPRGGEQFF,TGTGCCAGCAGACCGAGGGGCGGTGAGCAGTTCTTC
TRBV7-9,.,.,TRBJ2-5,CASSLEVPGAQYF,TGTGCCAGCAGCTTAGAAGTACCGGGGGCCCAGTACTTC
TRBV5-1,few,.,TRBJ2-1,CASSLAHLSYNEQFF,TGCGCCAGCAGCTTGGCCCATCTATCCTACAATGAGCAGTTCTTC
TRBV5-6,.,TRBD2,TRBJ2-1,CASSLLAGEVYNEQFF,TGTGCCAGCAGCTTATTAGCGGGGGAGGTTTACAATGAGCAGTTCTTC
TRBV12-3/TRBV12-4,.,.,TRBJ2-7,CASRPPRTKPYEQYF,TGTGCCAGCAGACCACCTAGGACAAAACCCTACGAGCAGTACTTC
TRBV5-1,few,.,TRBJ2-5,CASSSSRAPQETQYF,TGCGCCAGCAGCTCGAGCAGGGCCCCCCAAGAGACCCAGTACTTC
TRBV30,few,TRBD1,TRBJ1-2,CAWDRGYGYTF,TGTGCCTGGGACAGGGGATATGGCTACACCTTC
TRBV7-2,few,.,TRBJ1-2,CASSQYSNYGYTF,TGTGCCAGCAGCCAATATTCTAACTATGGCTACACCTTC
TRBV29-1,few,TRBD2,TRBJ2-1,CSVPTSGYNEQFF,TGCAGCGTGCCTACTAGCGGTTACAATGAGCAGTTCTTC
TRBV18,few,.,TRBJ2-5,CASSPPVTGSKRETQYF,TGTGCCAGCTCACCACCTGTTACAGGGTCCAAACGGGAGACCCAGTACTTC
TRBV7-3,.,TRBD2,TRBJ2-1,CASSIKLRPTSGGAISYNEQFF,TGTGCCAGCAGCATTAAACTACGCCCCACTAGCGGGGGGGCTATTTCCTACAATGAGCAGTTCTTC
TRBV5-5,few,.,TRBJ2-2,CASIPEIARTGELFF,TGTGCCAGCATCCCAGAGATAGCGAGGACCGGGGAGCTGTTTTTT
TRBV6-1,few,TRBD1,TRBJ2-3,CASSPRTGQADTQYF,TGTGCCAGCAGTCCGAGGACAGGGCAAGCAGATACGCAGTATTTT
TRBV7-9,few,.,TRBJ1-1,CASNSGAGPMNTEAFF,TGTGCCAGCAACAGTGGGGCAGGGCCCATGAACACTGAAGCTTTCTTT
TRBV19,few,TRBD2,TRBJ2-1,CASRTPRGGEDEQFF,TGTGCCAGTAGAACCCCCCGGGGAGGGGAGGATGAGCAGTTCTTC
TRBV25-1,.,TRBD1,TRBJ2-2,CATLDRAAGELFF,TGTGCCACCCTCGACAGGGCTGCCGGGGAGCTGTTTTTT
TRBV5-1,few,.,TRBJ1-1,CASTPGTGRFTEAFF,TGCGCCAGCACCCCGGGCACCGGACGGTTCACTGAAGCTTTCTTT
TRBV11-2,once,TRBD2,TRBJ2-1,CASSRLTSGAPPFF,TGTGCCAGCAGCCGACTGACTAGCGGGGCTCCTCCTTTCTTC
TRBV6-2/TRBV6-3,few,TRBD1,TRBJ1-5,CASPPGQINQPQHF,TGTGCCAGCCCTCCGGGACAGATCAATCAGCCCCAGCATTTT
TRBV10-3,few,TRBD1,TRBJ2-1,CAITTGTGPYNEQFF,TGTGCCATCACCACCGGGACAGGGCCCTACAATGAGCAGTTCTTC
TRBV25-1,few,.,TRBJ2-5,CASSEYILGGPFVTQYF,TGTGCCAGCAGTGAATATATTCTCGGGGGGCCGTTCGTGACCCAGTACTTC
TRBV4-2,.,.,TRBJ2-7,CASSQDWSSYEQYF,TGTGCCAGCAGCCAAGATTGGTCCTCCTACGAGCAGTACTTC
TRBV5-1,few,.,TRBJ2-5,CASSPSPGAETQYF,TGCGCCAGCAGTCCGTCTCCAGGGGCAGAGACCCAGTACTTC
TRBV7-9,.,.,TRBJ1-3,CASSLLRAGSSGNTIYF,TGTGCCAGCAGCTTGCTCAGGGCAGGGAGCTCTGGAAACACCATATATTTT
TRBV9,few,.,TRBJ2-1,CASTPAARGENEQFF,TGTGCCAGCACCCCGGCAGCCCGAGGGGAGAATGAGCAGTTCTTC
TRBV6-5,.,.,TRBJ2-2,CASSYPGGELFF,TGTGCCAGCAGTTACCCCGGCGGGGAGCTGTTTTTT
TRBV5-1,.,TRBD1,TRBJ2-5,CASSRRQGGRQETQYF,TGCGCCAGCAGCCGCAGACAGGGGGGAAGGCAAGAGACCCAGTACTTC
TRBV27,.,.,TRBJ1-1,CASSLSSTLTEAFF,TGTGCCAGCAGTTTATCGTCCACCCTCACTGAAGCTTTCTTT
TRBV20-1,.,TRBD1,TRBJ1-5,CSATLQGHQPQHF,TGCAGTGCCACCCTACAGGGGCATCAGCCCCAGCATTTT
TRBV11-2,few,TRBD1,TRBJ2-4,CASSLNRGPGGLAKNIQYF,TGTGCCAGCAGTCTCAACAGGGGGCCCGGGGGGCTGGCCAAAAACATTCAGTACTTC
TRBV7-2,.,.,TRBJ1-2,CASSLERRRSYGYTF,TGTGCCAGCAGCTTAGAGCGGAGAAGATCCTATGGCTACACCTTC
TRBV7-9,.,.,TRBJ2-5,CASSPVEGYQETQYF,TGTGCCAGCAGCCCTGTGGAGGGGTACCAAGAGACCCAGTACTTC
TRBV7-9,.,.,TRBJ2-5,CASSFHREVGETQYF,TGTGCCAGCAGCTTCCACAGGGAGGTGGGTGAGACCCAGTACTTC
TRBV3-1,few,.,TRBJ2-7,CASRPHRSLSYEQYF,TGTGCCAGCAGACCCCACAGGAGCCTGTCCTACGAGCAGTACTTC
TRBV12-3/TRBV12-4,many,.,TRBJ1-1,CASGDWGGTEAFF,TGTGCCAGCGGGGATTGGGGCGGGACTGAAGCTTTCTTT
TRBV11-2,few,TRBD2,TRBJ2-3,CASSLSPTSGGTSKYTDTQYF,TGTGCCAGCAGCTTATCCCCGACTAGCGGGGGGACGAGCAAATACACAGATACGCAGTATTTT
TRBV5-1,few,TRBD2,TRBJ2-7,CASSLGLGLAVYEQYF,TGCGCCAGCAGCTTGGGACTAGGACTAGCGGTCTACGAGCAGTACTTC
TRBV5-4,.,TRBD2,TRBJ2-1,CASSLKLGGGLFNEQFF,TGTGCCAGCAGCTTGAAATTGGGCGGGGGGCTATTCAATGAGCAGTTCTTC
TRBV7-9,few,.,TRBJ1-1,CASSVEAFF,TGTGCCAGCTCCGTTGAAGCTTTCTTT
TRBV12-3/TRBV12-4,few,.,TRBJ2-3,CASSLAPRLFTDTQYF,TGTGCCAGCAGTTTAGCGCCTCGGCTTTTCACAGATACGCAGTATTTT